The clone carrying this T cell receptor (beta chain) was seen a handful of times. The antigen is undetermined. This sample is drawn from a study of Graves' ophthalmopathy and Graves' hyperthyroidism. CDR1 SEHNR and CDR2 FQNEAQ come from the germline V gene (reference sequence). The CDR3 has 16 residues. The J segment lost 3 bases and the V segment lost 5 bases, leaving 8 bases of the junction unmatched. Scientists amplified the TCR beta CDR3 regions from RNA transcripts. Second-round multiplex PCR followed a first-round RT-PCR using HTBI primers. TCRdb itself ran the multiplex PCR reads through MiXCR, one entry per CDR3 protein. The table records around 1.1 million distinct CDR3 sequences, roughly 35% of them present only once. Study outcomes and limitations: Most expanded thyroid clonotypes above 0.001 frequency also appeared in blood. This model predicted ophthalmopathy progression (sensitivity about 67%, specificity around 72%).

Uncontrolled infections, pregnancy, lactation or other autoimmune diseases led to patient exclusion. V gene TRBV7-9 combines with J gene TRBJ2-2; TRBD2 agrees at 8 bases. Material for sequencing was peripheral blood or thyroid tissue (not recorded which). The source is an adult man with Graves' hyperthyroidism. The chain's CDR3 is CASSAETSGYTGELFF. The CDR3 nucleotides read TGTGCCAGCAGCGCAGAAACTAGCGGATACACCGGGGAGCTGTTTTTT.